The rows below give T cell receptor beta chains drawn from one sample of a study of blood T cell repertoires in COVID-19. Sequencing used immunoSEQ multiplex PCR; TCRdb keeps in-frame clones, though not all of them. Counted here are about 64,000 clones, around 84% occurring once; the ten biggest clones make up roughly 3%. Sequencing input: peripheral blood. All receptors come from a man over 45 with active COVID-19. Each CDR3 is given with its conserved first and last residue. D genes are given only for firm matches.

d_gene: TRBD1; v_gene: TRBV5-6; CDR3aa: CASSPRDRDYYEQYF
d_gene: .; v_gene: TRBV27; CDR3aa: CASSPGGLYGYTF
d_gene: .; v_gene: TRBV6-5; CDR3aa: CASSSLQGTIFYGYTF
d_gene: TRBD1; v_gene: TRBV7-6; CDR3aa: CASSPGQGLEAFF
d_gene: .; v_gene: TRBV3-1/TRBV3-2; CDR3aa: CASGTGEWEQYF
d_gene: .; v_gene: TRBV28; CDR3aa: CASSVGPNSPLHF
d_gene: TRBD2; v_gene: TRBV27; CDR3aa: CASSLSVGLAVVNEQFF
d_gene: TRBD2; v_gene: TRBV11-2; CDR3aa: CASSSSSGTSGTDTQYF
d_gene: TRBD1; v_gene: TRBV11-2; CDR3aa: CASSSTGTGASTDTQYF
d_gene: .; v_gene: TRBV3-1/TRBV3-2; CDR3aa: CASSHAGSSPDTDTQYF
d_gene: .; v_gene: TRBV6-5; CDR3aa: CASTIQGNTEAFF
d_gene: TRBD2; v_gene: TRBV7-2; CDR3aa: CASSPEREGENIQYF
d_gene: .; v_gene: TRBV2; CDR3aa: CASSDTRATQPQHF
d_gene: .; v_gene: TRBV5-4; CDR3aa: CASSLSGLTYEQYF
d_gene: TRBD1; v_gene: TRBV6-5; CDR3aa: CASSYRGQGTYEQYF
d_gene: TRBD1; v_gene: TRBV29-1; CDR3aa: CSARQGGGTDTQYF
d_gene: TRBD2; v_gene: TRBV19; CDR3aa: CASRDLAGAGTGELFF
d_gene: .; v_gene: TRBV6-1; CDR3aa: CASSEPGSYRGNEQFF
d_gene: .; v_gene: TRBV5-4; CDR3aa: CASSLDENTIYF
d_gene: .; v_gene: TRBV7-2; CDR3aa: CASSLAYTDTQYF
d_gene: .; v_gene: TRBV3-1/TRBV3-2; CDR3aa: CASSQDLWAGNGYTF
d_gene: .; v_gene: TRBV3-1/TRBV3-2; CDR3aa: CASSQGAGAFF
d_gene: TRBD2; v_gene: TRBV6-1; CDR3aa: CASSELLRGGRNEQFF
d_gene: .; v_gene: TRBV30; CDR3aa: CAWSKGVGQGRDTQYF
d_gene: TRBD1; v_gene: TRBV7-9; CDR3aa: CASRGQGANNEQFF
d_gene: .; v_gene: TRBV18; CDR3aa: CASFGGIQETQYF
d_gene: .; v_gene: TRBV5-4; CDR3aa: CASSPGGDDTQYF
d_gene: TRBD2; v_gene: TRBV7-2; CDR3aa: CASSSPPGTSLDTQYF
d_gene: TRBD2; v_gene: TRBV19; CDR3aa: CASSIDRITSGRNFRPYEQYF
d_gene: TRBD2; v_gene: TRBV5-8; CDR3aa: CASSPGGLAGVSDEQFF
d_gene: TRBD2; v_gene: TRBV7-9; CDR3aa: CASSLGTSGEQFF
d_gene: .; v_gene: TRBV9; CDR3aa: CASSVATTNTGELFF